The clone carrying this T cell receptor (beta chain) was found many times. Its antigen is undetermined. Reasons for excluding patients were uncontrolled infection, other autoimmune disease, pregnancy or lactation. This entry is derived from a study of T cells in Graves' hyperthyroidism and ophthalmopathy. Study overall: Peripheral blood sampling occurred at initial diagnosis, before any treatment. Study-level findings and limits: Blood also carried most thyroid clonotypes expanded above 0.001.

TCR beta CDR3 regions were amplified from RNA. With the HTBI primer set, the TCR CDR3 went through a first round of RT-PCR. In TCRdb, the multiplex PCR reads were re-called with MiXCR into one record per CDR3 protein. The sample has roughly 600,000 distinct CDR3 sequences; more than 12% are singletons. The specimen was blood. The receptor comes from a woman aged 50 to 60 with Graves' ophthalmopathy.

In nucleotides, the CDR3 is TGTGCCACCAGCAGAGTTAGGGGGTATGATCAGCCCCAGCATTTT. Protein: CATSRVRGYDQPQHF. J is TRBJ1-5 and V is TRBV15; D possibly corresponds to TRBD1 (6 bases). CDR1 is LNHNV, CDR2 YYDKDF, per germline (reference sequence). This CDR3 contains 15 residues. Trimming left V 1 base short and J 5 bases short, with 12 bases between.